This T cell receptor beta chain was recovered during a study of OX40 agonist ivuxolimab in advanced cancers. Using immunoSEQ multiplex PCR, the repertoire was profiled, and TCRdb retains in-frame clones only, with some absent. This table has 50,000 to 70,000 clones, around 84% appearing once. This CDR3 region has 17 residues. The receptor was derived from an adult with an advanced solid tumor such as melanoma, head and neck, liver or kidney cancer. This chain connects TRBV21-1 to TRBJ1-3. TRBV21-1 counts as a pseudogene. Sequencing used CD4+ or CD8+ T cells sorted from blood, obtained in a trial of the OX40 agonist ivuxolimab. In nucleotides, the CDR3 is TGTGCCAGCAGCAAAGCTCGAGGGGCAGACCCTGGAAACACCATATATTTT. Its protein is CASSKARGADPGNTIYF.